This TCR beta chain stems from a study of cytomegalovirus exposure and HLA in healthy donors (dated by TCRdb to the late 2010s). A note on the overall study: An earlier analysis of approximately 550 of the donors reported 250 to 300 Gb of sequence data and 117 million unique TCR beta sequences from 150 million to 200 million T cells. HLA typing included class I and class II loci at four-digit resolution. Genome-wide SNP genotypes for about 65% of the 666 donors were used in a later genetic analysis, which treated that subset as a discovery cohort. The study combined high-throughput TCR immunosequencing, statistical association of individual TCRs with disease status, and machine learning to predict cytomegalovirus infection status. An early release that covered some 630 HLA-typed donors contained around 330 gigabases of sequencing data and tens of millions of unique TCR sequences. Rather than using new phenotypic data, the later analysis identified candidate immune exposures from TCR beta sequences and from how often those sequences occurred across donors. Donor age, sex, ethnicity and CMV serostatus were compiled together with the repertoire data. Several DR-DQ haplotypes were treated as single units for association and clustering because of strong linkage in the cohort. All discovery cohort repertoires had been generated on a single sequencing platform. The genetic ancestry cluster associated with self-reported Caucasian donors included over 65% of the roughly 360 genotyped donors. On average, around 240,000 unique TCR beta nucleotide sequences were sequenced per donor among 398 genotyped donors of the cohort, with roughly 18% of those sequences being non-productive. The study aimed to test whether signatures of past pathogen exposure could be identified by cataloging public T cell receptors. The study used immunosequencing to profile the T cell repertoires of approximately 640 subjects and linked those repertoires to cytomegalovirus serostatus. In a later analysis, previously published TCR beta repertoires from about 640 donors were re-analyzed and high-resolution HLA genotyping was added so that TCR occurrence patterns could be studied. The number of typed donors differed by locus: about 620-640 for A, B, C, DRB1 and DQB1; 500 to 550 for DQA1; 606 for DPA1; and about 450 for DPB1. In addition to the first cohort of 666 subjects, a separate validation cohort of 130 or so different subjects was used. To decide whether each TCR beta V gene segment behaved as functional or pseudogenic, an earlier analysis of some 570 of the donors relied on high-throughput TCR beta sequencing.

Spanning cysteine to phenylalanine, the CDR3 consists of 15 amino acids. Solely the CDR3 DNA is kept, with 45 bases framed from the first base. The V end loses 7 bases and the J end loses 0 bases, and a stretch of 12 bases separates them. CDR1 and CDR2, per the germline V gene (reference sequence), are LNHDA and SQIVND. As for this clone: No antigen is known for it. No per-base quality is available; no much larger clone lies one base away.

In total, 630 or so healthy bone marrow donors made up the cohort. At the time of sampling, every cohort member was nominally healthy, though immune exposures that went unrecorded were likely present. The donor was CMV seronegative and belonged to the group of over 350 seronegative cohort members. Each donor provided a peripheral blood sample, and peripheral blood mononuclear cells were used for TCR beta sequencing. The Qiagen DNeasy Blood Extraction Kit was used to extract genomic DNA from the blood cell samples. General findings and caveats noted by the study authors: Strong co-occurrence of HLA alleles, especially DR and DQ, made assigning TCR associations to individual alleles difficult. Specific HLA alleles were associated with 15,000 to 20,000 TCR beta sequences at a false discovery rate of 0.05 in a later analysis. Because HLA typing was unavailable for some donors at each locus, only the typed subset was used in association tests. Some IMGT-functional V segments, including TRBV6-2 and TRBV6-3, could not be told apart with the 87-base-pair reads, so those segments were excluded. Three of the identified cytomegalovirus-associated TCR beta chains were confirmed in vitro to be specific for cytomegalovirus antigens. In this cohort, only TCR beta chains were sequenced, and detectable features were limited by the absence of alpha or paired-chain data. Over 15 rarely observed V segments, including chromosome 9 orphons, were excluded from the earlier analysis of some 590 of the donors because counts were too low. According to the authors, the approach could potentially be generalized to other disease states and immunological phenotypes. A further reported finding was that TCR beta sequences accurately predicted the HLA-A and HLA-B alleles for most subjects in the first cohort. According to a later analysis, most CMV-associated TCR beta chains appeared to be HLA-restricted, and the HLA associations seemed to be driven largely by CMV exposure. In a later genetic analysis, a missense DCLRE1C variant was associated with V-gene and J-gene trimming of TCR beta chains, and the association was replicated in an independent cohort. In both the original and validation cohorts, the classifier was reported to diagnose cytomegalovirus status with high specificity and sensitivity. According to a later analysis, parvovirus B19, influenza, CMV and Epstein-Barr virus appeared linked to several top co-occurrence clusters. In a later analysis, TCR association rates were found to vary across HLA loci, with the most associated TCRs seen for DRB1 alleles and the fewest for HLA-C alleles. The presence/absence analyses assumed that sequencing depth was roughly uniform across donors, and that assumption may not be true. Linkage disequilibrium might explain the correlated functional status among segregating V segments, but an unknown experimental factor could not be excluded. In a later genetic analysis, fewer N-insertions in productive TCRs were reported among donors in an Asian-associated ancestry cluster than the roughly 700-donor mean. A total of 164 TCR beta chains were listed by the study as associated with cytomegalovirus. The only immune exposure information available for the cohort was CMV serostatus. An earlier analysis of 587 of the donors showed that most TCR beta V segments appeared in productive rearrangements either about 87% or about 30% of the time, which broadly matched IMGT annotations. Most TCR sequences were seen in very few donors, while some public TCRs were found in many individuals. A cluster of highly shared sequence variants was judged likely to represent a technical artifact of the sequencing pipeline. In a later analysis, HLA-associated TCR beta chains showed more clonal expansion and lower generation probabilities than non-associated chains that were equally common.

Library creation used the immunoSEQ multiplex PCR assay. For the multiplex PCR, a mixture combining 60 forward primers for TCR Vbeta segments and 13 reverse primers for TCR Jbeta segments was used. Amplification of the CDR3 region of rearranged TCR beta genes was performed with a multiplex PCR assay on genomic DNA. The amplified TCR beta libraries were sequenced on the Illumina HiSeq System as 87-base-pair reads. Per the authors' processing: A later analysis counted about 76 million unique TCR beta chains across the 640 or so repertoires, and around 12 million of these chains were shared by at least two donors. A nearest-neighbor algorithm error-corrected the raw reads and collapsed the reads into unique sequences, merging closely related sequences to remove PCR and sequencing errors. CDR3 sequences were aligned to IMGT reference sequences to assign V, D and J gene segments. For a sequence to be retained, at least a six-nucleotide match to both a V gene segment and a J gene segment was required. A rearrangement was called productive if the CDR3 had no stop codons and remained in frame with V and J, and every other rearrangement was called non-productive. CDR3 was defined by IMGT convention, running from the second conserved V-encoded cysteine to the conserved J-encoded phenylalanine. In an earlier analysis of more than 550 of the donors, sequences lacking an unambiguous match to a single V gene segment were excluded. In an earlier analysis of around 590 of the donors, a V segment was called functional when productive rearrangements were above 56.7%, and segregating when the standard deviation between donors exceeded 5%. A statistical classification framework was built for diagnosing cytomegalovirus status from the catalog of TCR beta chain sequences. In a later analysis, TCR nucleotide sequences were compared against IMGT/GENE-DB human TR gene sequences so that V and J genes could be assigned. In a later analysis, CDR3 sequences and most-parsimonious VDJ recombination scenarios were assigned using the TCRdist pipeline. In a later analysis, each TCR beta chain was defined by its CDR3 amino acid sequence together with its V-gene family, and reads lacking a unique V-gene family were excluded. A later analysis removed 600 or so highly shared, low-generation-probability nucleotide sequences to deal with suspected cross-contamination and a sequencing artifact. A later analysis calculated a clonal expansion index for each public chain from normalized within-repertoire ranks of inferred template counts. In a later analysis, generation probabilities were computed using a VDJ recombination model fitted to out-of-frame rearrangements, and the results were checked against IGoR. In a later analysis, TCR-TCR, TCR-HLA and TCR-CMV co-occurrence was scored with hypergeometric tests, and a repertoire-size bias correction was applied to TCR pairs. In a later analysis, false discovery rates were estimated by permuting HLA or CMV assignments 20 times. In a later analysis, co-occurring TCRs were grouped using DBSCAN, and TCRdist sequence similarity was added for clustering within HLA-allele-positive subsets. Co-occurrence clustering excluded repertoires with fewer than 30,000 or more than 120,000 public chains, plus five with anomalous nucleotide sharing. TCRdb obtained this table from immuneACCESS and retained in-frame rearrangements with V and J assigned. These tables miss some clones; where compared with another copy, unresolved V genes account for less than half of the shortfall, and the remainder is unexplained. V and J calls and clone size are as listed in that table; D and trimming were resolved from the DNA. Here the sample has about 200,000 clones; under 80% occur a single time. 0.2% to 0.25% of the sample is taken by the ten largest.

This chain is built from TRBV19 and TRBJ1-4, with no confidently assigned D gene. Sequenced sample: PBMCs. The sequence was obtained from a girl aged 2-9 years in good health and CMV-seronegative. The CDR3 protein sequence reads: CASKATVATNEKLFF. The base sequence is TGTGCCAGTAAAGCCACGGTTGCAACTAATGAAAAACTGTTTTTT.